Listed here are 19 T cell receptor beta chains from one sample, sequenced in a study of control samples from healthy donors and cancer patients (dated by TCRdb to about 2020). The library was prepared using the immunoSEQ multiplex PCR assay. TCRdb's version of the immuneACCESS table is confined to in-frame rearrangements and falls short of the full clone set. An unresolved V gene accounts for under half of the shortfall where checked; the remainder is of unknown origin. The sample records roughly 80,000 clones, about 88% of which are singletons. Roughly 5% of the sample belongs to the ten largest clones. The sample taken for sequencing was blood. The origin of the receptors is a woman aged 50 to 65 in good health.

The V gene is TRBV5-4, the J gene TRBJ1-2; perhaps TRBD1 as D (6 bases). Germline CDR1 reads SGHNT; CDR2 reads YYREEE (reference sequence). There are 13 residues in the CDR3. V was clipped by 4 bases and J by 4 bases, with 11 bases between them. The CDR3 loop is CASSGRRGYGYTF. CDR3 DNA sequence: TGTGCCAGCAGCGGCCGCAGGGGCTATGGCTACACCTTC.

Worth noting for this clone: Within the sample, other DNA sequences also encode this same CDR3. The J gene is TRBJ1-2, the V gene TRBV12-3 or TRBV12-4; a possible D gene is TRBD1 (6 bases). The ends were cut back, 8 bases at V and 3 bases at J, with 10 bases in the middle. The CDR3 contains 12 residues. CDR3 sequence reads: CASSGGYYGYTF. The CDR3 coding sequence is TGTGCCAGCTCCGGGGGCTACTATGGCTACACCTTC.

A word on this clone: Additional DNA sequences in this sample encode the identical CDR3. The rearrangement joins TRBV11-3 to TRBJ2-1; D is possibly TRBD1 (5 bases). The CDR3 is 12 amino acids. From germline, CDR1 is SGHNT and CDR2 YENEEA. V was shortened by 6 bases and J by 10 bases, with 13 bases between the two germline ends. CDR3 coding DNA: TGTGCCAGCAGTCTTACAGGTCACGAGCAGTTCTTC. Its protein is CASSLTGHEQFF.

The chain is built from TRBV10-3 and TRBJ2-1, with TRBD2 matching over 10 bases. The CDR3 sequence is 17 residues long. Germline lookup yields CDR1 ENHRY and CDR2 SYGVKD. V lost 4 bases, J lost 8 bases, and 14 bases stayed unmatched. This CDR3 reads CAISGTLAGNSTDEQFF. The CDR3 DNA reads as TGTGCCATCAGTGGTACACTAGCGGGGAACTCAACTGATGAGCAGTTCTTC.

The CDR3 reads CASSQGRFTDTQYF. The CDR3 nucleotides read TGTGCCAGCAGCCAGGGCCGATTCACAGATACGCAGTATTTT. This chain uses TRBV4-2 with TRBJ2-3, with no clear D. The V gene lost 3 bases and the J gene lost 2 bases, with 9 bases spanning the gap. CDR1 LGHNA and CDR2 YNFKEQ come from the germline V gene. The CDR3 runs 14 residues.

V and J are TRBV2 and TRBJ2-6, with D perhaps matching TRBD2 (6 bases). V lost 6 bases and J lost 0, with 18 bases in between. The CDR3 extends over 18 amino acids. Germline CDR1 SNHLY, CDR2 FYNNEI. The CDR3 reads CASSDGPEGTSGANVLTF. In nucleotides, the CDR3 is TGTGCCAGCAGCGACGGGCCGGAGGGGACCTCTGGGGCCAACGTCCTGACTTTC.

The J gene is TRBJ2-3, the V gene TRBV2; 9 positions agree with TRBD2. Germline V gene lookup returns CDR1 SNHLY and CDR2 FYNNEI. The CDR3 is 14 residues long. Unmatched junction bases numbered 1, after V lost 3 bases and J lost 3 bases. Written as DNA, the CDR3 is TGTGCCAGCAGTGACCTAGCGGGGACAGATACGCAGTATTTT. Amino acids: CASSDLAGTDTQYF.

The chain couples TRBV29-1 to TRBJ2-7; 7 bases agree with TRBD1. This CDR3 is built from 13 residues. With 3 bases clipped from V and 3 bases from J, the junction kept 5 bases outside the gene matches. CDR1 and CDR2 from the germline V gene are SQVTM and ANQGSEA. CDR3 sequence (DNA): TGCAGCGTTGAGGGACAGCGGAACTACGAGCAGTACTTC. Its protein is CSVEGQRNYEQYF.

This chain joins TRBV5-1 and TRBJ2-3; perhaps D is TRBD1 or TRBD2 (5 bases each). Trimming removed 3 bases at V and 0 bases at J, with 20 bases between. CDR1 and CDR2 (germline): SGHRS, YFSETQ. CDR3 size: 18 residues. This chain's CDR3 is CASSWGWSIATSTDTQYF. The DNA of the CDR3 is TGCGCCAGCAGCTGGGGGTGGTCGATCGCAACTAGCACAGATACGCAGTATTTT.

On this clone itself: Other DNA sequences within the sample encode an identical CDR3. This sequence joins TRBV5-1 and TRBJ1-2; no clear D. V gave up 0 bases and J gave up 4 bases, with 7 bases separating them. Germline CDR1 and CDR2: SGHRS and YFSETQ. This CDR3 contains 13 residues. CDR3 DNA sequence: TGCGCCAGCAGCTTGGGGACGGGCTATGGCTACACCTTC. This codes for CASSLGTGYGYTF.

This chain links TRBV30 with TRBJ2-3; no reliable D call. V was cut by 0 bases and J by 6 bases, with 7 bases left in between. The CDR3 loop spans 12 amino acids. From germline, CDR1 is GTSNPN and CDR2 SVGIG (reference sequence). The CDR3 protein is CAWSVSRDTQYF. CDR3 sequence (DNA): TGTGCCTGGAGTGTATCTAGGGATACGCAGTATTTT.

V is TRBV5-6 and J is TRBJ2-2; D may be TRBD1 (6 bases). This CDR3 is 14 amino acids long. V was pared by 2 bases and J by 6 bases, with 11 bases between. Germline V gene sequence: CDR1 SGHDT, CDR2 YYEEEE. The CDR3 is CASSFTGFAGELFF. The CDR3 DNA reads TGTGCCAGCAGCTTCACAGGGTTCGCCGGGGAGCTGTTTTTT.

V usage is TRBV2 and J usage is TRBJ2-5, with D possibly TRBD1 on 5 matching bases. Germline V lookup: CDR1 SNHLY, CDR2 FYNNEI. There are 13 residues in the CDR3. V was trimmed by 4 bases and J by 0 bases, leaving 6 bases between them. The CDR3 DNA reads as TGTGCCAGCAGTGGACAGTACCAAGAGACCCAGTACTTC. This sequence encodes CASSGQYQETQYF.

The chain uses TRBV5-1 and TRBJ2-7; 8 nucleotides agree with TRBD1. Germline assignment: CDR1 SGHRS and CDR2 YFSETQ. The CDR3 is 18 residues long. Trimming removed 0 bases from V and 0 bases from J; junction bases left unmatched: 11. The CDR3 spells CASSLEGQGLGSSYEQYF. CDR3 DNA sequence: TGCGCCAGCAGCTTGGAAGGACAGGGTCTGGGGTCCTCCTACGAGCAGTACTTC.

The rearrangement links TRBV7-9 to TRBJ2-1; D unclear. Germline V gene sequence: CDR1 SEHNR, CDR2 FQNEAQ (reference sequence). The CDR3 covers 15 residues. Trimming took off 2 bases at V and 5 bases at J, with 13 bases between the two ends. The CDR3 sequence is CASSLIAGLHNEQFF. DNA for the CDR3: TGTGCCAGCAGCTTAATAGCCGGGCTTCACAATGAGCAGTTCTTC.

The CDR3 DNA reads TGTGCCACCAGTGATCCCGGGGGCGGACTAGCGGGGAAGAGGACAGATACGCAGTATTTT. Its protein is CATSDPGGGLAGKRTDTQYF. V and J are TRBV24-1 and TRBJ2-3, with 12 bases that match TRBD2. The junction had 15 bases not matched to a gene; V was cut back by 3 bases and J by 3 bases. CDR1 is KGHDR and CDR2 is SFDVKD in the germline V gene. CDR3 length: 20 residues.

As concerns this clone: A read error may produce the germline difference seen at one junction end. The chain combines TRBV6-2 or TRBV6-3 with TRBJ1-5, with TRBD1 matching 9 bases. CDR1 is MNHEY and CDR2 is SVGEGT in the germline V gene. The CDR3 extends over 19 amino acids. CDR3 in amino acids: CASSYSTWLGTGSNQPQHF. Written as DNA, the CDR3 is TGTGCCAGCAGTTACTCCACATGGCTTGGGACAGGGAGCAACCAGCCCCAGCATTTT.

The chain has TRBV19 and TRBJ1-1; no clear D gene. The CDR3 loop spans 14 amino acids. V was cut by 4 bases and J by 11 bases, with 20 bases left in between. Germline-derived CDR1 and CDR2 are LNHDA and SQIVND (reference sequence). For the CDR3, the DNA is TGTGCCAGTAGTAAAGGAAGACTAAAAAGTGAGGCTTTCTTT. Protein: CASSKGRLKSEAFF.

V and J are TRBV3-1 (or the pseudogene TRBV3-2) and TRBJ2-3; 8 bases map to TRBD1. J was trimmed by 5 bases and V by 1 base; bases with no gene match: 8. This CDR3 is built from 16 residues. Germline CDR1 reads LGHDT; CDR2 reads YNNKEL (reference sequence). The CDR3 loop reads CASSQAGTGSRDTQYF. DNA of the CDR3: TGTGCCAGCAGCCAAGCCGGGACAGGATCGCGAGATACGCAGTATTTT.